This is a list of T cell receptor beta chains from one sample in a study of OX40 agonist ivuxolimab in advanced cancers. Profiling relied on immunoSEQ multiplex PCR, and the TCRdb table lists in-frame clones only, not all of them. The sample has roughly 48,000 clones, approximately 86% seen once. The source material was CD4+ or CD8+ T cells sorted from blood, sampled in a trial of the OX40 agonist ivuxolimab. All receptors derive from an adult with an advanced solid tumor such as melanoma, head and neck, liver or kidney cancer. Both conserved end residues are part of each CDR3. A D gene is named only where the DNA matches it firmly. Rows may omit the clone size; those that give it use once, few, many or a size class.

d_gene	v_gene	j_gene	abundance	CDR3aa	CDR3nt
TRBD2	TRBV5-1	TRBJ2-3	-	CASSLEFRLAGGNTDTQYF	TGCGCCAGCAGCTTGGAATTTCGACTAGCGGGGGGGAACACAGATACGCAGTATTTT
-	TRBV6-4	TRBJ2-1	-	CASAVERSNEQFF	TGTGCCAGCGCCGTCGAGCGTAGCAATGAGCAGTTCTTC
TRBD1	TRBV14	TRBJ1-4	-	CASSRDRGGEKLFF	TGTGCCAGCAGCCGAGACAGGGGCGGCGAAAAACTGTTTTTT
-	TRBV11-2	TRBJ1-4	few	CASSRAPGGVNEKLFF	TGTGCCAGCAGTCGGGCCCCCGGTGGGGTAAATGAAAAACTGTTTTTT
TRBD1	TRBV5-4	TRBJ1-5	-	CASRVWTGTGQPQHF	TGTGCCAGCAGGGTTTGGACAGGGACAGGGCAGCCCCAGCATTTT
TRBD2	TRBV7-3	TRBJ2-1	-	CASSSGTSGGNEQFF	TGTGCCAGCAGCTCCGGGACTAGCGGGGGAAATGAGCAGTTCTTC
TRBD1	TRBV13	TRBJ1-4	-	CASSLGQGALGEKLFF	TGTGCCAGCAGCTTGGGACAGGGGGCCCTTGGTGAAAAACTGTTTTTT
-	TRBV6-1	TRBJ1-6	-	CASSGRSLNSPLHF	TGTGCCAGCAGTGGACGGAGCCTTAATTCACCCCTCCACTTT
TRBD1	TRBV27	TRBJ1-1	-	CASREQGNDEAFF	TGTGCCAGCAGGGAACAGGGGAATGATGAAGCTTTCTTT
TRBD1	TRBV13	TRBJ1-1	-	CASSARDRGGTEAFF	TGTGCCAGCAGCGCCCGGGACAGGGGGGGAACTGAAGCTTTCTTT
-	TRBV5-4	TRBJ2-5	few	CASLQSGGETQYF	TGTGCCAGCCTTCAAAGCGGAGGAGAGACCCAGTACTTC
-	TRBV19	TRBJ2-4	-	CASTPGLLGIQYF	TGTGCCAGTACTCCTGGTCTTTTAGGCATTCAGTACTTC
-	TRBV11-2	TRBJ1-1	-	CASSRLGAGANTEAFF	TGTGCCAGCAGCCGCCTGGGGGCCGGGGCGAACACTGAAGCTTTCTTT
-	TRBV20-1	TRBJ1-4	-	CSASLGGKLFF	TGCAGTGCTTCTCTCGGGGGGAAACTGTTTTTT
-	TRBV6-1	TRBJ1-5	-	CASSEALQNRPQHF	TGTGCCAGCAGTGAAGCGCTTCAGAATCGGCCCCAGCATTTT
TRBD1	TRBV19	TRBJ2-3	-	CASANRGPSTDTQYF	TGTGCCAGTGCTAACAGGGGGCCTAGCACAGATACGCAGTATTTT
TRBD1	TRBV7-2	TRBJ1-4	-	CASSLATGEDEKLFF	TGTGCCAGCAGCCTAGCGACAGGGGAAGATGAAAAACTGTTTTTT
-	TRBV12-5	TRBJ2-5	-	CASGFEGQPLYF	TGTGCTAGTGGTTTTGAGGGACAACCCCTTTACTTC
TRBD1	TRBV30	TRBJ1-4	-	CALGQGAATNEKLFF	TGTGCCTTGGGACAGGGGGCTGCAACTAATGAAAAACTGTTTTTT
-	TRBV11-3	TRBJ2-3	-	CASSLYGEGDTQYF	TGTGCCAGCAGCTTATACGGGGAAGGGGATACGCAGTATTTT
TRBD2	TRBV28	TRBJ2-5	once	CASTLAGQETQYF	TGTGCCAGCACCCTAGCGGGCCAAGAGACCCAGTACTTC
-	TRBV7-2	TRBJ1-3	-	CASSLRWGSSSGNTIYF	TGTGCCAGCAGCTTGCGTTGGGGTTCGAGCTCTGGAAACACCATATATTTT
TRBD1	TRBV5-4	TRBJ1-1	-	CASSDNRQGNTEAFF	TGTGCCAGCAGCGATAATCGACAGGGGAACACTGAAGCTTTCTTT
-	TRBV7-6	TRBJ2-5	-	CASSLFQETQYF	TGTGCCAGCAGCTTATTTCAGGAGACCCAGTACTTC
-	TRBV9	TRBJ2-5	-	CASSVGGTDETQYF	TGTGCCAGCAGCGTAGGAGGGACCGATGAGACCCAGTACTTC
TRBD1	TRBV7-3	TRBJ1-2	-	CASSLSHRGGGYTF	TGTGCCAGCAGCTTAAGTCACAGGGGAGGAGGCTACACCTTC
-	TRBV7-2	TRBJ1-2	-	CASSPSYRNYGYTF	TGTGCCAGCAGCCCGAGCTATAGGAACTATGGCTACACCTTC